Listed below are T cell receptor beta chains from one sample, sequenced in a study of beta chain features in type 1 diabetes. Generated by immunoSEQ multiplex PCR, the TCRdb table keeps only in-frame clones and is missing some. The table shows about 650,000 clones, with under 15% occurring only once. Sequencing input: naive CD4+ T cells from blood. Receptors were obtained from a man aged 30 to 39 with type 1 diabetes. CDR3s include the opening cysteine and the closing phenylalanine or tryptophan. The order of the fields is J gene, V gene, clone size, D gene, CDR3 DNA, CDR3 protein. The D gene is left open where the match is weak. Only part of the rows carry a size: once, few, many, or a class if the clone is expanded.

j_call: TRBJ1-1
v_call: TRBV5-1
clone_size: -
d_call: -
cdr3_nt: TGCGCCAGCAGCTTGAGTCAAACTGAAGCTTTCTTT
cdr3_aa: CASSLSQTEAFF

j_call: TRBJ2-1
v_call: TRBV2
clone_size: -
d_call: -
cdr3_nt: TGTGCCAGCAGCCCTACGGGCGGGTTGGGATACAATGAGCAGTTCTTC
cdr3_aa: CASSPTGGLGYNEQFF

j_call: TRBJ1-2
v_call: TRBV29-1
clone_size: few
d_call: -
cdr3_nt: TGCAGTATTTCCACAGGAAGAGGAATCTATGGCTACACCTTC
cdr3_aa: CSISTGRGIYGYTF

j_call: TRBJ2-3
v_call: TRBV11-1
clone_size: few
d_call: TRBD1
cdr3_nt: TGTGCCAGCGGGGGACAGGGGAACACAGATACGCAGTATTTT
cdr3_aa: CASGGQGNTDTQYF

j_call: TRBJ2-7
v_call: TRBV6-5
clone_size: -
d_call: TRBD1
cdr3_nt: TGTGCCAGCAGTTACTCGGGGACAGTCACCTACGAGCAGTACTTC
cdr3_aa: CASSYSGTVTYEQYF

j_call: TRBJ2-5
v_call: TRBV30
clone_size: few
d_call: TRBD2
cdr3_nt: TGTGCCTGGAGCGCCTTTAGCGGGAGCCAAGAGACCCAGTACTTC
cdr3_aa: CAWSAFSGSQETQYF

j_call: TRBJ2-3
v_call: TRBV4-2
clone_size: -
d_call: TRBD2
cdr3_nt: TGTGCCAGCAGCCAAGGGGAGGGCGGTCCTAGCACAGATACGCAGTATTTT
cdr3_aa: CASSQGEGGPSTDTQYF

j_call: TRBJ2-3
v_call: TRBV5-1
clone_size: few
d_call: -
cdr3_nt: TGCGCCAGCAGCGCGGGTTCGGGGGGCGGCACAGATACGCAGTATTTT
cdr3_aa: CASSAGSGGGTDTQYF

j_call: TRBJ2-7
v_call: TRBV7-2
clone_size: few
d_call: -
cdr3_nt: TGTGCCAGCAGACCACAGGACAACTCCTACGAGCAGTACTTC
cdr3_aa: CASRPQDNSYEQYF

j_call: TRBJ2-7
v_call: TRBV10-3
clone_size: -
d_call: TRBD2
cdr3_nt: TGTGCCATCAGTCGCCCGGGGGGAGGAGACTACGAGCAGTACTTC
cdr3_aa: CAISRPGGGDYEQYF

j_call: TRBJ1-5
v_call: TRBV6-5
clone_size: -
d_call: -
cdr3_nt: TGTGCCAGCAGTTACTCGAGGGGGACGCTTCAGCCCCAGCATTTT
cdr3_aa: CASSYSRGTLQPQHF

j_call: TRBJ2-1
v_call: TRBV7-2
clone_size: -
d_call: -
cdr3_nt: TGTGCCAGCGGAGGGCTTAGAAGCGGTTCCTACAATGAGCAGTTCTTC
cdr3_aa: CASGGLRSGSYNEQFF

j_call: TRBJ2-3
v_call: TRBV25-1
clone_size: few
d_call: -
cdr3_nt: TGTGCCAGCACGGGCCCGGGGACAGATACGCAGTATTTT
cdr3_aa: CASTGPGTDTQYF

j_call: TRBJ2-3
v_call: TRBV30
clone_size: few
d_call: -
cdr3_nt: TGTGCCTGGGACTCTTTGGATACGCAGTATTTT
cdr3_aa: CAWDSLDTQYF

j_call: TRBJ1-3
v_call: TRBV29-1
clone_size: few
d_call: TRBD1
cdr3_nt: TGCAGCGTCACCGACAGGGGCTCTGGAAACACCATATATTTT
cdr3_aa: CSVTDRGSGNTIYF

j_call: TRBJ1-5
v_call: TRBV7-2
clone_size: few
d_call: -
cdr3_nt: TGTGCCAGCAGCTTGACCAGCAATCAGCCCCAGCATTTT
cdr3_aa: CASSLTSNQPQHF

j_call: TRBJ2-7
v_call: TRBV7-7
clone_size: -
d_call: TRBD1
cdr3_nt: TGTGCTAGCAGCCGGGACAGAAATTACGAGCAGTACTTC
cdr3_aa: CASSRDRNYEQYF

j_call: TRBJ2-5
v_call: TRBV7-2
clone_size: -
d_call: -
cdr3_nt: TGTGCCAGCAGCTCCAGGGTCAGCTACGGGGGCAGACAAGAGACCCAGTACTTC
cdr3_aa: CASSSRVSYGGRQETQYF

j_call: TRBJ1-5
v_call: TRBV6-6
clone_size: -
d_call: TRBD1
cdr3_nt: TGTGCCAGCAGCCCCACAGGGGGTCCGTATCAGCCCCAGCATTTT
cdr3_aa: CASSPTGGPYQPQHF

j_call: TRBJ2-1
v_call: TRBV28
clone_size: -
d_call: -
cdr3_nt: TGTGCCAGCAGTCGGGCCGGGGGACCTTACAATGAGCAGTTCTTC
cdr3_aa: CASSRAGGPYNEQFF

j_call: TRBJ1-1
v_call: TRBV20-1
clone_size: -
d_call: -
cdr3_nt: TGCAGTGCTAGACGGGACACTGAAGCTTTCTTT
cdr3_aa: CSARRDTEAFF

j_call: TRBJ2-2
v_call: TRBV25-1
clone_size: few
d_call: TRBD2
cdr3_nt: TGTGCCAGCAGTGACCCCGGGGGGACCGGGGAGCTGTTTTTT
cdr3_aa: CASSDPGGTGELFF

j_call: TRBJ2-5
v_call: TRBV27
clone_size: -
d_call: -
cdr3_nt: TGTGCCAGCAGTACCCCGGACAGTCAAAAAACACAAGAGACCCAGTACTTC
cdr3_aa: CASSTPDSQKTQETQYF

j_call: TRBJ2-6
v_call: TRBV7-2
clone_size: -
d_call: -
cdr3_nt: TGTGCCAGCAGCCCTGGGGGGGCCAACGTCCTGACTTTC
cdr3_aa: CASSPGGANVLTF

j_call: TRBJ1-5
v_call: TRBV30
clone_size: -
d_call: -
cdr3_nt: TGTGCCTGGAGTGTACAGGGTTGGGATCAGCCCCAGCATTTT
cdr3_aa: CAWSVQGWDQPQHF

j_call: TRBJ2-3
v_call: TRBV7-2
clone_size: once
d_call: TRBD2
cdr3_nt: TGTGCCAGCAGCTTAGGGGCTAGCGGGGCCCCAGATACGCAGTATTTT
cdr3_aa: CASSLGASGAPDTQYF

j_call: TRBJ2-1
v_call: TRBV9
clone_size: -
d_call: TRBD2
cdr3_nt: TGTGCCAGCAATCCACAAGGTAGCGGGGGGGCCAATGAGCAGTTCTTC
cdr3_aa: CASNPQGSGGANEQFF

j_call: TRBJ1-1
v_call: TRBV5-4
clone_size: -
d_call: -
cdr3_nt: TGTGCCAGCAGCCGCAAAGACACTGAAGCTTTCTTT
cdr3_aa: CASSRKDTEAFF

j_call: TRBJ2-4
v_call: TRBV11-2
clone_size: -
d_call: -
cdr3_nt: TGTGCCAGCAGCGATGGGCCAGGGGCTAAATTACTAGCCAAAAACATTCAGTACTTC
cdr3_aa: CASSDGPGAKLLAKNIQYF

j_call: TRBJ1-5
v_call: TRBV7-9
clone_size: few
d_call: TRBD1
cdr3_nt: TGTGCCAGCAGCTCTAACGTGGGACAGGGGGATGTGAATCAGCCCCAGCATTTT
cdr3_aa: CASSSNVGQGDVNQPQHF

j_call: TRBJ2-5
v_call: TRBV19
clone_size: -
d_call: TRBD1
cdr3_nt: TGTGCCAGTAGTACCGGGACAGTCGAGACCCAGTACTTC
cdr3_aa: CASSTGTVETQYF

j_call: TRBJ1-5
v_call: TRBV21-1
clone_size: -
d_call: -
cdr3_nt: TGTGCCAGCAGCAAAGTATTGTATCGGGGACCAGTAAATCAGCCCCAGCATTTT
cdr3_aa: CASSKVLYRGPVNQPQHF

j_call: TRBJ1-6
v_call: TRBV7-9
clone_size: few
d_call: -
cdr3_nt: TGTGCCAGCAGCTTAGTAAACCTAAATTCACCCCTCCACTTT
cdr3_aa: CASSLVNLNSPLHF

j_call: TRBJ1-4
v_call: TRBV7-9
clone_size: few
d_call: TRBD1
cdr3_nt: TGTGCCAGCAGGAAAGATACCGGGACAGGGCGAGAAAAACTGTTTTTT
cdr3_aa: CASRKDTGTGREKLFF

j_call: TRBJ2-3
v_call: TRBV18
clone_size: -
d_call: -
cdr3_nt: TGTGCCAGCTCACCACCCCAACGGAGAGGGACTAGCACAGATACGCAGTATTTT
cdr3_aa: CASSPPQRRGTSTDTQYF

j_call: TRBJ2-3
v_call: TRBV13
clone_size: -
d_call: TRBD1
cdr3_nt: TGTGCCAGCAGCTTAGGTTACAGGGGCCCAGATACGCAGTATTTT
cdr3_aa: CASSLGYRGPDTQYF

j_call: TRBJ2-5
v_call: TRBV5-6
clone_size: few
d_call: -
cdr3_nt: TGTGCCAGCAGCTTACGCGAGACCCAGTACTTC
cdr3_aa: CASSLRETQYF

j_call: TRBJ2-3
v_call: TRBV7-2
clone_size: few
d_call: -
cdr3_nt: TGTGCCAGCAGCTCACAGTATAGCACAGATACGCAGTATTTT
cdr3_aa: CASSSQYSTDTQYF

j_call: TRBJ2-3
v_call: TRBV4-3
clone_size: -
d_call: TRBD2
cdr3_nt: TGCGCCAGCAGCCAAGTGGGGACTAGCGGGGGGCCCACAGATACGCAGTATTTT
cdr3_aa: CASSQVGTSGGPTDTQYF

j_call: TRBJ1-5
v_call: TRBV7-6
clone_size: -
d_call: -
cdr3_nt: TGTGCCAGCAGCTTAGCAGGGGATCAGCCCCAGCATTTT
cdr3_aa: CASSLAGDQPQHF

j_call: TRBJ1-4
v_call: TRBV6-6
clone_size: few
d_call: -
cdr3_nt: TGTGCCAGCAGTTATGGCGAAAAACTGTTTTTT
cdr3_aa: CASSYGEKLFF

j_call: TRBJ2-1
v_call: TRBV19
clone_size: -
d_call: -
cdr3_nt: TGTGCCAGTAGTATAGGCTACAATGAGCAGTTCTTC
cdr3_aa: CASSIGYNEQFF